This TCR beta chain emerged from a study of blood T cell repertoires in COVID-19. Study information: The samples span acute and convalescent COVID-19 from the United States, Italy and Spain. T cells, B-cell-depleted T cells, or PBMCs provided the cDNA or gDNA that served as material.

This clone was found once. As originally analysed: Amplification of reference gene primers was used by the study to estimate nucleated cell counts. Measured with immunoSEQ multiplex PCR; TCRdb has only the in-frame clones, and not every one. The V and J calls and clone size were taken over from that table, and D and trimming were inferred from the DNA. The sample lists approximately 350,000 clones, about 90% occurring once. The CDR3 consists of 14 residues. Per germline, CDR1 SGHAT and CDR2 FQNNGV. With 3 bases clipped from V and 9 bases from J, the junction kept 3 bases outside the gene matches. A Seattle source enrolled patients during active infection and followed them longitudinally.

This TCR derives from a woman in her 70s with COVID-19, enrolled during active disease. The specimen sequenced was peripheral blood. This chain links TRBV11-2 with TRBJ2-1; 12 bases align to TRBD2. The CDR3 region has the DNA TGTGCCAGCAGCTTTACTAGCGGGGGGATTGAGCAGTTCTTC. It yields the protein CASSFTSGGIEQFF.